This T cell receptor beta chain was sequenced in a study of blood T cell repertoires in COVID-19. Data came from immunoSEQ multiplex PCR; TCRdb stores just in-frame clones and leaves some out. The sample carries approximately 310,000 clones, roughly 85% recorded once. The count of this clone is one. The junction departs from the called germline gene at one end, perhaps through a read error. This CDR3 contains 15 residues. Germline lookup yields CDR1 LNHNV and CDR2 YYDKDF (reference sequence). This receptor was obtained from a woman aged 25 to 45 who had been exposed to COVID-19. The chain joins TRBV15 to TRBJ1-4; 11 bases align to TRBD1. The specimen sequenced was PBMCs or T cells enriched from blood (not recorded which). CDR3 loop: CATGGQGAANEELFF. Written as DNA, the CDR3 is TGTGCCACCGGCGGACAGGGGGCGGCTAATGAAGAACTGTTTTTT.